A single sample gave rise to the 16 T cell receptor beta chains below, sequenced in a study of T cells in Graves' hyperthyroidism and ophthalmopathy. Amplified TCR beta CDR3 regions derived from RNA transcripts. Carried out on the TCR CDR3, a first-round RT-PCR used the HTBI primer set. One entry per CDR3 protein results from TCRdb running MiXCR on the multiplex PCR reads. Of approximately 600,000 distinct CDR3 sequences in the sample, 12% to 15% were seen once. The sample was blood. All receptors derive from a woman aged 18 to 35 with Graves' ophthalmopathy.

V gene TRBV9 combines with J gene TRBJ1-6; D not resolved. The CDR3 length is 12 residues. Germline V gene sequence: CDR1 SGDLS, CDR2 YYNGEE. Trimming took off 7 bases at V and 8 bases at J, with 10 bases between the two ends. CDR3 protein: CASAEVDSPLHF. CDR3 in DNA: TGTGCCAGCGCCGAGGTTGATTCACCCCTCCACTTT.

This clonotype showed up many times. This sequence joins TRBV7-2 and TRBJ2-7, with 16 bases that match TRBD2. In germline, CDR1 is SGHTA, CDR2 FQGNSA. J lost 4 bases, V lost 5 bases, and 5 bases had no gene match. The CDR3 is 16 amino acids. The CDR3 loop reads CASSIGTSGRGYEQYF. In nucleotides, the CDR3 is TGTGCCAGCAGCATTGGGACTAGCGGGAGGGGGTACGAGCAGTACTTC.

This clonotype was seen repeatedly, ten times or more. The chain joins TRBV30 to TRBJ1-1; no clear D. V lost 4 bases, J lost 1 base, and 10 bases lay in between. Germline V gene data show CDR1 as GTSNPN and CDR2 as SVGIG (reference sequence). The CDR3 extends over 13 amino acids. DNA of the CDR3: TGTGCCTGGACAAGTTTCCAGAACACTGAAGCTTTCTTT. Its translation is CAWTSFQNTEAFF.

This clonotype was seen many times. The V call is TRBV29-1, the J call TRBJ2-5, with D possibly TRBD1 on 6 matching bases. The CDR3 sequence is 12 residues long. Trimming left V 3 bases short and J 1 base short, with 6 bases between. Germline CDR1 is SQVTM and CDR2 is ANQGSEA. This CDR3 is CSVDRGQETQYF. The CDR3 DNA reads TGCAGCGTTGACAGGGGCCAAGAGACCCAGTACTTC.

This clonotype was observed a handful of times. The rearrangement uses TRBV9 and TRBJ2-2, with 9 bases aligning to TRBD1. Germline CDR1 reads SGDLS; CDR2 reads YYNGEE. J gave up 5 bases and V 4 bases, and 12 bases lay outside the gene matches. The CDR3 is made up of 17 amino acids. The CDR3: CASSLTSGTGSTGELFF. CDR3 sequence (DNA): TGTGCCAGCAGCCTCACGTCCGGGACAGGGTCGACCGGGGAGCTGTTTTTT.

This clonotype was picked up a small number of times. The chain carries TRBV7-9 and TRBJ1-2; D remains unclear. V lost 1 base and J 7 bases, leaving 13 bases between the germline ends. The germline CDR1 and CDR2 sequences are SEHNR and FQNEAQ (reference sequence). The CDR3 consists of 14 residues. CDR3 protein: CASSLELLESGYTF. DNA for the CDR3: TGTGCCAGCAGCTTAGAGCTCCTCGAGAGTGGCTACACCTTC.

This sequence joins TRBV12-3 or TRBV12-4 and TRBJ2-2, with D perhaps TRBD2 (5 bases). The CDR3 has 16 residues. Trimming removed 0 bases at V and 3 bases at J, with 11 bases between. CDR3 region: CASSLARGVHTGELFF. In DNA, the CDR3 is TGTGCCAGCAGTTTAGCTCGGGGTGTGCACACCGGGGAGCTGTTTTTT.

This clonotype was counted at least ten times. The rearrangement links TRBV27 to TRBJ2-7; 9 nucleotides align to TRBD1. The CDR3 totals 17 residues. V was clipped by 4 bases and J by 0 bases; unmatched bases: 10. Germline CDR1 is MNHEY and CDR2 is SMNVEV (reference sequence). CDR3 loop: CASSYASPGQGSYEQYF. The CDR3, as DNA: TGTGCCAGCAGTTACGCTAGTCCGGGACAGGGCTCCTACGAGCAGTACTTC.

There are many counts of this clonotype. This chain joins TRBV6-1 and TRBJ2-7; a weak D match, TRBD1 (6 bases). The V end lost 5 bases, the J end lost 3 bases, and 14 bases lay between the germline ends. The CDR3 consists of 14 residues. Germline assignment: CDR1 MNHNS and CDR2 SASEGT. CDR3 residues: CASSSLDSLYEQYF. CDR3 coding DNA: TGTGCCAGCAGTTCCCTGGACAGCCTCTACGAGCAGTACTTC.

The rearrangement uses TRBV5-1 and TRBJ2-1, with 10 bases matching TRBD1. The junction had 7 bases not matched to a gene; V was cut back by 2 bases and J by 8 bases. This CDR3 contains 15 residues. CDR1 and CDR2 from the germline V gene are SGHRS and YFSETQ. CDR3 nucleotides: TGCGCCAGCAGCTTCGGGACAGGGGTGATATATGAGCAGTTCTTC. Encoded protein: CASSFGTGVIYEQFF.

This clonotype was seen at least ten times. The chain combines TRBV2 with TRBJ2-3; possible D gene TRBD2, 6 bases. With 1 base removed from V and 3 bases from J, the gap between germline ends came to 11 bases. This CDR3 comprises 15 residues. The germline gives CDR1 SNHLY, CDR2 FYNNEI. Here the CDR3 reads CASSEDPLATDTQYF. CDR3 DNA sequence: TGTGCCAGCAGTGAAGACCCTCTAGCGACAGATACGCAGTATTTT.

This clonotype was seen a few times. It is likely a read error: a sequence one base away is far more abundant. The chain is built from TRBV28 and TRBJ1-2; unclear D gene. The germline V gene encodes CDR1 MDHEN and CDR2 SYDVKM. CDR3 length equals 13 residues. The CDR3 nucleotides are TGTGCCAGCAGTTTATCTCAAAACTATGGCTACGCCTTC. As protein: CASSLSQNYGYAF.

The rearrangement uses TRBV4-1 and TRBJ1-6, with TRBD1 matching over 8 bases. CDR3 size: 16 residues. The V segment lost 3 bases and the J segment 7 bases; nucleotides outside the gene matches: 8. CDR1 and CDR2 from the germline V gene are MGHRA and YSYEKL. As DNA, the CDR3 is TGCGCCAGCAGCCACGTCAGGGGGCAGAGAAATTCACCCCTCCACTTT. Protein: CASSHVRGQRNSPLHF.

This clonotype was found many times. V usage is TRBV13 and J usage is TRBJ2-7; 7 bases align to TRBD2. V shed 3 bases, J shed 4 bases, and the junction held 15 bases outside the gene matches. The germline V gene encodes CDR1 PRHDT and CDR2 FYEKMQ (reference sequence). The CDR3 has 17 amino acids. This chain's CDR3 is CASSFTMSGEGNYEQYF. As DNA, the CDR3 is TGTGCCAGCAGCTTTACGATGTCGGGGGAGGGGAATTACGAGCAGTACTTC. Using reference TRBV13 and TRBJ2-7 for the parts outside the CDR3, the full variable domain is AAGVIQSPRHLIKEKRETATLKCYPIPRHDTVYWYQQGPGQDPQFLISFYEKMQSDKGSIPDRFSAQQFSDYHSELNMSSLELGDSALYFCASSFTMSGEGNYEQYFGPGTRLTVT.

V usage is TRBV20-1 and J usage is TRBJ2-1; weak D call: TRBD2 (6 bases). The CDR3 covers 14 residues. V lost 0 bases and J lost 8, with 14 bases in between. Germline lookup yields CDR1 DFQATT and CDR2 SNEGSKA (reference sequence). The CDR3 protein is CSARDLTSSDEQFF. The CDR3 nucleotides are TGCAGTGCTAGAGATCTGACTAGTTCGGATGAGCAGTTCTTC.

This clonotype was counted a few times. The chain is built from TRBV4-1 and TRBJ1-3; D is unresolved. Per the germline V gene, CDR1 is MGHRA and CDR2 is YSYEKL. The V end was cut by 1 base, the J end by 7 bases, with 14 bases between. The CDR3 has 15 residues. The CDR3 sequence is CASSQVEGPRNTIYF. CDR3 in DNA: TGCGCCAGCAGCCAAGTCGAAGGACCCAGGAACACCATATATTTT.